This T cell receptor beta chain is from a study of cytomegalovirus exposure and HLA in healthy donors. As concerns this clone: The antigen remains unidentified.

Healthy individuals who donated bone marrow served as the donors. This PCR relied on a set of 60 Vbeta primers and 13 Jbeta primers. TCRdb's copy holds only in-frame clones and misses some; the assay was immunoSEQ multiplex PCR. The sample lists under 200,000 clones; about three quarters were seen once. General study results and limits: The study listed roughly 160 cytomegalovirus-associated TCR beta chains.

The CDR3 totals 13 residues. The germline gives CDR1 LNHDA, CDR2 SQIVND (reference sequence). The ends were cut back, 3 bases at V and 4 bases at J, with 9 bases in the middle. The clonotype was recovered from a man between 45 and 60 years old in good health and CMV-seropositive. The sequenced sample consisted of PBMCs. J is TRBJ2-5 and V is TRBV19; possible D gene TRBD1, 5 bases. In nucleotides, the CDR3 is TGTGCCAGTAGTATCAGTGACAGAGAGACCCAGTACTTC. Amino acid sequence: CASSISDRETQYF.